The clone carrying this TCR beta chain was seen repeatedly, ten times or more. This specimen comes from a study of neurological immune-mediated disorders. The CDR3 loop spans 15 amino acids. The V end lost 1 base, the J end lost 5 bases, and 14 bases lay between the germline ends. CDR1 and CDR2 (germline): MGHRA, YSYEKL. Each CDR3 protein gets one entry after TCRdb re-called the 5' RACE reads with MiXCR. This table has more than 45,000 distinct CDR3 sequences, 3% to 4% appearing once. Sequencing was carried out using PBMCs. The receptor's source is a man aged 40-55 years with multiple sclerosis. J is TRBJ2-5 and V is TRBV4-1, with TRBD2 as a possible D gene (5 bases). The CDR3 region has the DNA TGCGCCAGCAGCCAAGGAGGACTGGAATCGGAGACCCAGTACTTC. This gives the protein CASSQGGLESETQYF.